Listed below are T cell receptor beta chains from one sample, sequenced in a study of blood T cell repertoires in COVID-19. The table came from immunoSEQ multiplex PCR; TCRdb's copy has only in-frame clones and leaves some out. This table holds 100,000 to 150,000 clones, around four fifths found once. Sequencing was performed on PBMCs or T cells enriched from blood (not recorded which). The receptors were sampled from a man aged 35 to 55 with acute COVID-19. The CDR3 runs from the conserved cysteine through the conserved F or W. D genes are given only for firm matches. Only some rows state a clone size, as once, few, many or a class for expanded clones.

D: NA; V: TRBV5-1; length: 16; size: few; J: TRBJ1-2; DNA: TGCGCCAGCAGCTTTCTAACAGGACCCGCTAACTATGGCTACACCTTC; CDR3: CASSFLTGPANYGYTF
D: NA; V: TRBV3-1/TRBV3-2; length: 15; size: NA; J: TRBJ1-1; DNA: TGTGCCAGCAGCCAGCAGACTGGGGCAAGAACTGAAGCTTTCTTT; CDR3: CASSQQTGARTEAFF
D: TRBD2; V: TRBV30; length: 12; size: NA; J: TRBJ2-1; DNA: TGTGCCTGGGCGGGGGGGCCACTTGAGCAGTTCTTC; CDR3: CAWAGGPLEQFF
D: NA; V: TRBV6-5; length: 13; size: NA; J: TRBJ1-5; DNA: TGTGCCAGCAGTTACGGAGCGGCGCAGCCCCAGCATTTT; CDR3: CASSYGAAQPQHF
D: NA; V: TRBV3-1/TRBV3-2; length: 17; size: NA; J: TRBJ2-2; DNA: TGTGCCAGCAGCCAAGATACTCGACAGTCTATAACCGGGGAGCTGTTTTTT; CDR3: CASSQDTRQSITGELFF
D: TRBD1; V: TRBV5-6; length: 14; size: NA; J: TRBJ2-2; DNA: TGTGCCAGCAGCTCGACAGGGCTCACCGGGGAGCTGTTTTTT; CDR3: CASSSTGLTGELFF
D: TRBD1; V: TRBV7-3; length: 16; size: NA; J: TRBJ1-2; DNA: TGTGCCAGCAGCTTGACAGGGGGCGCTACCCACTATGGCTACACCTTC; CDR3: CASSLTGGATHYGYTF
D: TRBD1; V: TRBV2; length: 14; size: few; J: TRBJ1-5; DNA: TGTGCCAGCAGTGAGGGACAGTTCAACCAGCCCCAGCATTTT; CDR3: CASSEGQFNQPQHF
D: NA; V: TRBV21-1; length: 18; size: NA; J: TRBJ2-3; DNA: TGTGCCAGCAGCAACGGGGGATGGGGGCGGGAGAGGACAGATACGCAGTATTTT; CDR3: CASSNGGWGRERTDTQYF
D: TRBD1; V: TRBV19; length: 17; size: NA; J: TRBJ2-3; DNA: TGTGCCAGTAGTATCCCGACGACAGGGATTTTAACAGATACGCAGTATTTT; CDR3: CASSIPTTGILTDTQYF
D: NA; V: TRBV5-1; length: 13; size: NA; J: TRBJ1-4; DNA: TGCGCCAGCAGCTTGGGGCAGGGTGAAAAACTGTTTTTT; CDR3: CASSLGQGEKLFF
D: TRBD1; V: TRBV5-1; length: 13; size: NA; J: TRBJ1-2; DNA: TGCGCCAGCAGCTGGGACAGCCTATATGGCTACACCTTC; CDR3: CASSWDSLYGYTF
D: TRBD2; V: TRBV19; length: 15; size: few; J: TRBJ2-1; DNA: TGTGCCAGTAGTATGGGGACTAGCGCCTACAATGAGCAGTTCTTC; CDR3: CASSMGTSAYNEQFF
D: NA; V: TRBV11-3; length: 15; size: NA; J: TRBJ2-1; DNA: TGTGCCAGCAGCTTAGTAATGAGGCAGAGCAATGAGCAGTTCTTC; CDR3: CASSLVMRQSNEQFF
D: TRBD1; V: TRBV7-9; length: 15; size: NA; J: TRBJ2-7; DNA: TGTGCCAGCAGCTTAGGAGGGGACAGGGGGTACGAGCAGTACTTC; CDR3: CASSLGGDRGYEQYF
D: NA; V: TRBV7-8; length: 15; size: NA; J: TRBJ2-3; DNA: TGTGCCAGCAGCTTAGCCCCTACTACCACAGATACGCAGTATTTT; CDR3: CASSLAPTTTDTQYF
D: TRBD2; V: TRBV23-1; length: 18; size: NA; J: TRBJ2-5; DNA: TGCGCCAGCAGTCAGACTAGCGGGGGGGCATCTAGTACGGAGACCCAGTACTTC; CDR3: CASSQTSGGASSTETQYF
D: TRBD2; V: TRBV7-2; length: 16; size: NA; J: TRBJ2-2; DNA: TGTGCCAGCAGCCCACACGGGGGGGCCAATACCGGGGAGCTGTTTTTT; CDR3: CASSPHGGANTGELFF
D: TRBD2; V: TRBV11-3; length: 14; size: few; J: TRBJ2-1; DNA: TGTGCCAGCAGCTCCCCCGGGGGGGACAATGAGCAGTTCTTC; CDR3: CASSSPGGDNEQFF
D: NA; V: TRBV12-5; length: 13; size: NA; J: TRBJ1-5; DNA: TGTGCTAGTGCCCTGGGCCGGCATCAGCCCCAGCATTTT; CDR3: CASALGRHQPQHF
D: NA; V: TRBV19; length: 14; size: NA; J: TRBJ1-2; DNA: TGTGCCAGTAGTAAAGAGGACAGATACTATGGCTACACCTTC; CDR3: CASSKEDRYYGYTF
D: TRBD1; V: TRBV19; length: 14; size: NA; J: TRBJ2-5; DNA: TGTGCCAGTAGTTCTTGGGACAGACAAGAGACCCAGTACTTC; CDR3: CASSSWDRQETQYF
D: TRBD1; V: TRBV10-3; length: 13; size: NA; J: TRBJ1-5; DNA: TGTGCCATCCAGGGACAGGGAGGTCAGCCCCAGCATTTT; CDR3: CAIQGQGGQPQHF
D: NA; V: TRBV21-1; length: 15; size: NA; J: TRBJ2-2; DNA: TGTGCCAGCAGCAAAGAACAATTGAACACCGGGGAGCTGTTTTTT; CDR3: CASSKEQLNTGELFF
D: TRBD1; V: TRBV7-9; length: 17; size: NA; J: TRBJ2-7; DNA: TGTGCCAGCAGCTTACCGGGACAGGGGGCTTACTCCTACGAGCAGTACTTC; CDR3: CASSLPGQGAYSYEQYF
D: NA; V: TRBV9; length: 14; size: NA; J: TRBJ1-2; DNA: TGTGCCAGCAGCCCCCCCGGGGGTCTCTATGGCTACACCTTC; CDR3: CASSPPGGLYGYTF
D: NA; V: TRBV7-3; length: 15; size: NA; J: TRBJ2-2; DNA: TGTGCCAGCAGCTTAGGGAGTTCGAACACCGGGGAGCTGTTTTTT; CDR3: CASSLGSSNTGELFF
D: TRBD1; V: TRBV6-5; length: 15; size: NA; J: TRBJ1-1; DNA: TGTGCCAGCAGTCCAGGGGACAGGCGGAACACTGAAGCTTTCTTT; CDR3: CASSPGDRRNTEAFF
D: NA; V: TRBV7-9; length: 13; size: NA; J: TRBJ1-1; DNA: TGTGCCAGCAGCTTGCAAGGGGTCCCTGAAGCTTTCTTT; CDR3: CASSLQGVPEAFF
D: NA; V: TRBV11-2; length: 15; size: NA; J: TRBJ2-5; DNA: TGTGCCAGCAGCTGGGGGGACGCGGCTGGGGAGACCCAGTACTTC; CDR3: CASSWGDAAGETQYF
D: TRBD1; V: TRBV10-3; length: 14; size: NA; J: TRBJ1-1; DNA: TGTGCCATCACCCGGACAGGGGGCGACACTGAAGCTTTCTTT; CDR3: CAITRTGGDTEAFF
D: NA; V: TRBV10-3; length: 17; size: NA; J: TRBJ2-3; DNA: TGTGCCATCAGCGGAGGCGGTGCCGGAGGGGCCACAGATACGCAGTATTTT; CDR3: CAISGGGAGGATDTQYF